This T cell receptor (beta chain) was captured in a study of T cells after yellow fever vaccination. There are a few counts of this clonotype. Regarding the study as a whole: Some clonotypes were seen in both the CD4 and the CD8 compartments. These made up a small share and likely arose from convergent recombination.

5'RACE template switching generated TCR cDNA, adding a universal primer site and UMIs. Via MiXCR, TCRdb re-called the 5' RACE reads, giving one row per CDR3 protein. The table includes 96,000 or so distinct CDR3 sequences, 8.9% detected once. V was pared by 6 bases and J by 7 bases, with 9 bases between. CDR1 MGHRA and CDR2 YSYEKL come from the germline V gene. The CDR3 is 12 residues long. Sequencing used CD8+ T cells not binding an NS4B(214-222) dextramer, sorted from PBMCs, obtained less than 16 days after the first yellow fever vaccination. The source is a man between 18 and 35 years old who received the YFV17D yellow fever vaccine. The V gene is TRBV4-1, the J gene TRBJ2-2, with D unresolved. The CDR3 sequence is CASSQLNGELFF. The DNA for the CDR3 is TGCGCCAGCAGTCAACTTAACGGGGAGCTGTTTTTT.